Included here is one T cell receptor beta chain sequence, with context. What it recognizes is unknown. A J-beta primer mix and a sample-barcoded 5' primer were used in a second PCR of roughly 6 to 11 cycles. MiXCR, applied by TCRdb to the 5' RACE reads, yields one record per CDR3 protein. The sample records around 700,000 distinct CDR3 sequences, around a quarter being singletons. This sample was included in a study of blood T cells in healthy people across ages. Overall study findings and caveats: Older individuals had lower TCR beta diversity per million T cells (the decline was roughly linear).

The CDR3 consists of 13 residues. Germline CDR1 is SQVTM and CDR2 is ANQGSEA. J lost 9 bases, V lost 4 bases, and 5 bases had no gene match. The same sample was also studied in work on T cells of mothers and their children.

The receptor was isolated from a boy aged 10-17 years in good health. The rearrangement uses TRBV29-1 and TRBJ2-1; 11 nucleotides line up with TRBD2. Sequencing input: blood. In DNA form, the CDR3 reads TGCAGCGTTGTTGTAGCGGGGGGGCGTGAGCAGTTCTTC. Amino acids: CSVVVAGGREQFF.